Listed below are T cell receptor beta chains from one sample, sequenced in a study of T cells in Graves' hyperthyroidism and ophthalmopathy. TCRdb used MiXCR to reprocess the multiplex PCR reads, holding one entry per CDR3 protein. The table records about 520,000 distinct CDR3 sequences, approximately 24% of them present only once. The sequencing sample was made of blood. These receptor sequences come from a woman aged 30 to 39 with Graves' ophthalmopathy. Each CDR3 is given with its conserved first and last residue. The D gene is left open where the match is weak. Some rows mark clone size as missing; the rest say once, few, many or name a class of expanded clone.

>TRBV10-2|-|16|TRBJ1-1|-
CASSDRGHLKMTEAFF
TGCGCCAGCAGTGACAGGGGACATCTAAAGATGACTGAAGCTTTCTTT
>TRBV9|-|13|TRBJ1-5|-
CASSVDPEQPQHF
TGTGCCAGCAGCGTAGATCCAGAACAGCCCCAGCATTTT
>TRBV9|few|17|TRBJ1-3|-
CASSVAATPSSGNTIYF
TGTGCCAGCAGCGTAGCTGCCACCCCCTCCTCTGGAAACACCATATATTTT
>TRBV7-2|many|14|TRBJ1-2|-
CASSLSDGFYGYTF
TGTGCCAGCAGCTTGAGTGACGGGTTCTATGGCTACACCTTC
>TRBV12-3/TRBV12-4|-|12|TRBJ2-7|-
CASSLGVREQYF
TGTGCCAGCAGTTTGGGGGTTCGGGAGCAGTACTTC
>TRBV18|many|14|TRBJ2-7|TRBD1
CASSSSTGAYEQYF
TGTGCCAGCTCATCTTCGACAGGGGCCTACGAGCAGTACTTC
>TRBV12-3/TRBV12-4|-|13|TRBJ1-5|-
CASSLEAIQPQHF
TGTGCCAGCAGTTTAGAAGCGATTCAGCCCCAGCATTTT
>TRBV7-2|many|13|TRBJ2-5|TRBD2
CASSHGGKETQYF
TGTGCCAGCAGCCACGGGGGGAAAGAGACCCAGTACTTC
>TRBV5-7|-|15|TRBJ2-7|TRBD2
CASRTPRGSADEQYF
TGTGCCAGCAGGACCCCTCGCGGGAGTGCGGACGAGCAGTACTTC
>TRBV6-1|many|15|TRBJ2-4|-
CASNDNLDGKNIQYF
TGTGCCAGCAACGATAACCTGGATGGCAAAAACATTCAGTACTTC
>TRBV20-1|many|14|TRBJ1-5|-
CSARDQVVGQPQHF
TGCAGTGCTAGGGATCAGGTAGTAGGGCAGCCCCAGCATTTT
>TRBV18|few|16|TRBJ1-1|-
CASSLQGLELNTEAFF
TGTGCCAGCTCACTACAGGGCCTTGAATTGAACACTGAAGCTTTCTTT
>TRBV28|-|13|TRBJ1-2|-
CASSLWGGVSYTF
TGTGCCAGCAGTTTATGGGGGGGCGTGAGCTACACCTTC
>TRBV20-1|many|12|TRBJ2-5|-
CSARTSQGTQYF
TGCAGTGCTAGGACAAGTCAAGGGACCCAGTACTTC
>TRBV7-9|-|12|TRBJ2-5|-
CASSLHTETQYF
TGTGCCAGCAGCTTACATACAGAGACCCAGTACTTC
>TRBV6-1|few|14|TRBJ2-3|-
CASRENWDTDTQYF
TGTGCCAGCAGGGAAAATTGGGACACAGATACGCAGTATTTT
>TRBV3-1|-|15|TRBJ2-7|-
CASCQDGGLSYEQYF
TGTGCCAGCTGCCAAGACGGAGGGCTCTCCTACGAGCAGTACTTC
>TRBV27|few|14|TRBJ1-1|-
CASSFQGMGTEAFF
TGTGCCAGCAGTTTTCAGGGGATGGGGACTGAAGCTTTCTTT
>TRBV6-5|many|17|TRBJ1-2|-
CASSYSSSPGHNYGYTF
TGTGCCAGCAGTTACTCGAGTAGTCCGGGTCACAACTATGGCTACACCTTC
>TRBV2|-|16|TRBJ1-6|-
CASRSDIRHYNSPLHF
TGTGCCAGCAGGTCGGACATCAGGCACTATAATTCACCCCTCCACTTT
>TRBV30|-|14|TRBJ2-3|-
CAWSVGQVEDTQYF
TGTGCCTGGAGTGTGGGTCAGGTCGAGGATACGCAGTATTTT
>TRBV7-3|-|15|TRBJ2-2|-
CASSLRTSHTGELFF
TGTGCCAGCAGCTTAAGAACGTCACACACCGGGGAGCTGTTTTTT
>TRBV28|-|15|TRBJ1-5|-
CASSLNILGNQPQHF
TGTGCCAGCAGTTTAAACATTCTTGGCAATCAGCCCCAGCATTTT
>TRBV3-1|-|12|TRBJ1-5|-
CASSALGGPQHF
TGTGCCAGCAGCGCACTGGGTGGGCCCCAGCATTTT
>TRBV6-5|many|17|TRBJ2-7|TRBD1
CASSYSNRGSLSYEQYF
TGTGCCAGCAGTTACAGCAACAGGGGCTCTCTGTCTTACGAGCAGTACTTC
>TRBV5-1|few|13|TRBJ2-7|TRBD1
CASMGTGSGGQYF
TGCGCCAGCATGGGGACAGGGAGCGGCGGGCAGTACTTC
>TRBV11-3|-|15|TRBJ1-2|-
CASRPGPTARSGYTF
TGTGCCAGCAGACCAGGTCCGACGGCGAGGAGCGGCTACACCTTC
>TRBV11-2|-|16|TRBJ1-2|-
CASSPTGLSPNYGYTF
TGTGCCAGCAGCCCGACCGGGCTCTCCCCTAACTATGGCTACACCTTC
>TRBV11-2|once|15|TRBJ2-7|TRBD2
CASNPPGLAGYEQYF
TGTGCCAGCAACCCTCCGGGACTAGCGGGGTACGAGCAGTACTTC
>TRBV2|-|16|TRBJ2-5|TRBD2
CASSATSGTTGETQYF
TGTGCCAGCAGTGCGACTAGCGGGACCACTGGTGAGACCCAGTACTTC
>TRBV20-1|many|16|TRBJ2-7|TRBD1
CSAPPSGTGTSYEQYF
TGCAGTGCGCCCCCTTCCGGGACAGGGACCTCCTACGAGCAGTACTTC
>TRBV6-1|-|12|TRBJ2-7|-
CASKASPYEQYF
TGTGCCAGCAAGGCCTCCCCCTACGAGCAGTACTTC
>TRBV11-1|many|18|TRBJ2-4|TRBD2
CASSLPLAGGLSKNIQYF
TGTGCCAGCAGCTTACCCCTAGCGGGGGGTTTATCCAAAAACATTCAGTACTTC
>TRBV4-1|many|14|TRBJ1-5|-
CASSHLGGLEPQHF
TGCGCCAGCAGCCACTTGGGGGGCTTGGAGCCCCAGCATTTT
>TRBV6-5|many|14|TRBJ2-7|TRBD2
CASSWDYGSYEQYF
TGTGCCAGCAGTTGGGACTACGGATCCTACGAGCAGTACTTC
>TRBV3-1|many|15|TRBJ2-7|TRBD2
CASSSVSGGSYEQYF
TGTGCCAGCAGCTCCGTTAGCGGGGGATCCTACGAGCAGTACTTC
>TRBV20-1|-|13|TRBJ2-7|TRBD2
CSAWTSGPYEQYF
TGCAGTGCTTGGACTAGCGGGCCGTACGAGCAGTACTTC
>TRBV13|-|15|TRBJ2-2|-
CASSLGEIGGGELFF
TGTGCCAGCAGCTTGGGCGAGATCGGTGGCGGGGAGCTGTTTTTT
>TRBV10-3|-|11|TRBJ2-5|-
CAIGGQETQYF
TGTGCCATCGGGGGCCAAGAGACCCAGTACTTC
>TRBV10-3|many|16|TRBJ1-1|TRBD1
CAISELTGAKNTEAFF
TGTGCCATCAGTGAGCTGACAGGGGCAAAGAACACTGAAGCTTTCTTT
>TRBV20-1|many|12|TRBJ2-7|TRBD1
CSARDRGREQYF
TGCAGTGCTAGAGACAGGGGGCGCGAGCAGTACTTC
>TRBV29-1|many|13|TRBJ1-1|TRBD1
CSVENGQGTEAFF
TGCAGCGTTGAAAACGGACAGGGCACTGAAGCTTTCTTT
>TRBV12-3/TRBV12-4|-|14|TRBJ1-2|TRBD1
CASSLARTGIGYTF
TGTGCCAGCAGTTTAGCGAGGACAGGGATTGGCTACACCTTC
>TRBV2|many|14|TRBJ2-7|-
CATVGESISYEQYF
TGTGCCACCGTGGGGGAAAGCATTTCCTACGAGCAGTACTTC
>TRBV30|-|13|TRBJ1-5|-
CAWTDGFNQPQHF
TGTGCCTGGACCGACGGATTCAATCAGCCCCAGCATTTT
>TRBV5-1|-|15|TRBJ2-4|-
CASSVGNRVWDIQYF
TGCGCCAGCAGCGTAGGAAACAGGGTTTGGGACATTCAGTACTTC
>TRBV12-3/TRBV12-4|-|12|TRBJ1-2|-
CASSSPLEGYTF
TGTGCCAGCAGTTCACCTTTAGAGGGCTACACCTTC
>TRBV7-9|many|13|TRBJ1-1|TRBD1
CASSSGRTGVAFF
TGTGCCAGCAGCTCTGGACGCACAGGGGTGGCTTTCTTT
>TRBV6-2/TRBV6-3|-|16|TRBJ1-5|-
CASSYLGLLGDQPQHF
TGTGCCAGCAGTTACTTGGGCCTGCTCGGGGATCAGCCCCAGCATTTT
>TRBV20-1|many|14|TRBJ1-1|-
CSARDPGQNTEAFF
TGCAGTGCTAGAGATCCCGGACAGAACACTGAAGCTTTCTTT
>TRBV12-3/TRBV12-4|-|13|TRBJ2-5|-
CASSLWGAETQYF
TGTGCCAGCAGTTTATGGGGGGCGGAGACCCAGTACTTC
>TRBV10-3|few|14|TRBJ2-5|TRBD1
CAISEGTDQETQYF
TGTGCCATCAGTGAGGGGACAGATCAAGAGACCCAGTACTTC
>TRBV12-3/TRBV12-4|-|14|TRBJ2-7|TRBD1
CASSLFGQGEGQYF
TGTGCCAGCAGCCTATTCGGACAGGGGGAGGGGCAGTACTTC
>TRBV24-1|-|15|TRBJ2-2|-
CATSGAGGNTGELCF
TGTGCCACCAGTGGAGCAGGGGGGAACACCGGGGAGCTGTGTTTT
>TRBV3-1|few|14|TRBJ1-1|-
CASSHLSRDTEAFF
TGTGCCAGCAGCCACCTGAGCAGAGACACTGAAGCTTTCTTT